The 20 T cell receptor beta chains in this list originate from one sample, sequenced in a study of PD-1 blockade in classical Hodgkin lymphoma. As for time point: newly diagnosed, previously untreated cHL patient sample. Thawed PBMCs supplied CD8+ T cells via magnetic negative selection. The method was immunoSEQ multiplex PCR; TCRdb's version includes in-frame clones alone and lacks a portion of them. Among approximately 9,000 clones listed, about nine tenths were seen once. The material sequenced was CD8+ T cells from blood. These receptors were obtained from a human donor with classical Hodgkin lymphoma.

This clone was observed a single time. V usage is TRBV6-1 and J usage is TRBJ2-7; 8 bases align to TRBD1. The trim removed 3 bases at V and 0 bases at J, leaving 4 bases unmatched. CDR3 size: 15 residues. Germline loops: CDR1 MNHNS, CDR2 SASEGT. Here the CDR3 reads CASSEGTGSSYEQYF. In DNA form, the CDR3 reads TGTGCCAGCAGTGAGGGGACAGGTAGCTCCTACGAGCAGTACTTC.

The chain employs TRBV19 and TRBJ2-1; 12 nucleotides match TRBD1. The V gene's germline CDR1 is LNHDA and CDR2 SQIVND (reference sequence). Trimming removed 11 bases from V and 5 bases from J; junction bases left unmatched: 7. The CDR3 is 14 residues long. The CDR3 nucleotides read TGTGCCGATAGGGGACAGGGGGCCCACAATGAGCAGTTCTTC. Translated: CADRGQGAHNEQFF.

The gene calls are TRBV15 and TRBJ2-7, with D possibly TRBD2 on 6 matching bases. The germline CDR1 and CDR2 sequences are LNHNV and YYDKDF (reference sequence). The CDR3 runs 15 residues. V was clipped by 2 bases and J by 7 bases, with 18 bases between them. CDR3 protein: CATSRPLAVGREQYF. The CDR3 nucleotides are TGTGCCACCAGCAGACCACTCGCCGTGGGGAGGGAGCAGTACTTC.

This clone was recorded only once. The rearrangement uses TRBV7-6 and TRBJ2-5; D uncertain. CDR3 length: 13 amino acids. Trimming cost V 4 bases and J 0 bases, with 6 bases left between them. CDR1 SGHVS and CDR2 FNYEAQ come from the germline V gene. The CDR3 loop is CASSSLYQETQYF. The CDR3 DNA follows: TGTGCCAGCAGCTCCTTGTACCAAGAGACCCAGTACTTC.

This chain joins TRBV14 and TRBJ1-2; D unclear. There are 12 residues in the CDR3. Trimming took off 3 bases at V and 4 bases at J, with 6 bases between the two ends. CDR1 is SGHDN and CDR2 is FVKESK in the germline V gene. CDR3 bases: TGTGCCAGCAGCCAGGGCTTCTATGGCTACACCTTC. As protein: CASSQGFYGYTF.

Comments on this clone: Relative to the germline gene, one junction end is altered; a read error may explain this. The chain carries TRBV7-9 and TRBJ2-1, with 7 bases lining up with TRBD1. The CDR3 loop spans 16 amino acids. Germline values: CDR1 SEHNR, CDR2 FQNEAQ (reference sequence). DNA of the CDR3: TGTGCCAGCAGCTTCCGACAGGGATCCTCCTACGATGAGCAGTTCTTC. Protein product: CASSFRQGSSYDEQFF.

The chain carries TRBV27 and TRBJ2-3, with D possibly matching TRBD2 (6 bases). Germline CDR1 and CDR2: MNHEY and SMNVEV (reference sequence). The ends were cut back, 6 bases at V and 2 bases at J, with 18 bases in the middle. The CDR3 runs to 16 residues. CDR3 protein: CASSPLGRIHTDTQYF. CDR3 nucleotide sequence: TGTGCCAGCAGCCCCCTTGGGAGGATCCACACAGATACGCAGTATTTT.

The rearrangement links TRBV25-1 to TRBJ2-7; D gene unclear. The V gene's germline CDR1 is MGHDK and CDR2 SYGVNS. The CDR3 spans 11 residues. Trimming stripped 5 bases from V and 0 bases from J, with 2 bases between. As DNA, the CDR3 is TGTGCCAGCAGTCACTCCTACGAGCAGTACTTC. This codes for CASSHSYEQYF.

The V and J genes are TRBV7-6 and TRBJ2-7, with 8 bases aligning to TRBD1. CDR3 length equals 17 residues. Per the germline V gene, CDR1 is SGHVS and CDR2 is FNYEAQ. J lost 3 bases, V lost 4 bases, and 14 bases had no gene match. The CDR3, as DNA: TGTGCCAGCAGCTCCCGGGTCGGAGGACAGGGACGCTACGAGCAGTACTTC. Its translation: CASSSRVGGQGRYEQYF.

The chain uses TRBV7-8 and TRBJ2-7; 9 bases agree with TRBD1. Germline CDR1 is SGHVS and CDR2 is FQNEAQ. V shed 5 bases, J shed 1 base, and the junction held 18 bases outside the gene matches. CDR3 length equals 19 residues. The CDR3 spells CASSTREQGAQRMSYEQYF. The CDR3 DNA reads TGTGCCAGCAGCACCAGAGAACAGGGGGCGCAACGAATGTCCTACGAGCAGTACTTC.

The rearrangement links TRBV19 to TRBJ2-6, with a possible D match to TRBD1 (5 bases). CDR1 and CDR2 from the germline V gene are LNHDA and SQIVND (reference sequence). The CDR3 covers 20 residues. V shed 5 bases and J shed 4 bases, with 27 bases lying between them. The CDR3 DNA sequence: TGTGCCAGTAGTCCTATCGCGACAGCTCCCCTCTTGGGAGGGGCCAACGTCCTGACTTTC. Protein: CASSPIATAPLLGGANVLTF.

In this sample, this clone turned up a few times. The chain uses TRBV2 and TRBJ1-2; possible D gene TRBD1, 6 bases. V shed 0 bases and J shed 8 bases, with 13 bases lying between them. The CDR3 is 14 residues long. Germline loops: CDR1 SNHLY, CDR2 FYNNEI. The CDR3 spells CASSEAQGGWGYTF. DNA of the CDR3: TGTGCCAGCAGTGAAGCGCAAGGGGGTTGGGGCTACACCTTC.

This clone was seen a handful of times. V and J are TRBV5-4 and TRBJ2-7; 7 bases match TRBD2. V was clipped by 4 bases and J by 6 bases; unmatched bases: 10. The germline V gene encodes CDR1 SGHNT and CDR2 YYREEE (reference sequence). This CDR3 contains 14 residues. The CDR3 loop reads CASSDSGGLVEQYF. The CDR3 DNA reads TGTGCCAGCAGCGACTCGGGGGGACTCGTCGAGCAGTACTTC.

The J gene is TRBJ1-1, the V gene TRBV2; no clear D. CDR1 is SNHLY and CDR2 is FYNNEI in the germline V gene. This CDR3 region has 15 residues. With 8 bases removed from V and 7 bases from J, the gap between germline ends came to 23 bases. The CDR3 spells CASPFDRTRLGEAFF. The CDR3, as DNA: TGTGCCAGCCCTTTTGACCGGACCCGTTTAGGTGAAGCTTTCTTT.

This chain connects TRBV27 to TRBJ2-7; tentative D call: TRBD2 (6 bases). The CDR3 runs 12 residues. V gave up 8 bases and J gave up 0 bases, with 8 bases separating them. Germline-derived CDR1 and CDR2 are MNHEY and SMNVEV (reference sequence). The CDR3: CASGGSSYEQYF. DNA of the CDR3: TGTGCCAGCGGAGGGAGCTCCTACGAGCAGTACTTC.

The V gene is TRBV7-6, the J gene TRBJ1-2; possibly TRBD1 for D (5 bases). CDR3 length: 15 residues. V was shortened by 3 bases and J by 8 bases, with 19 bases between the two germline ends. Germline V CDR1 and CDR2: SGHVS, FNYEAQ. The CDR3 sequence is CASSLGQGGGWGYTF. In DNA form, the CDR3 reads TGTGCCAGCAGCTTGGGGCAGGGAGGAGGTTGGGGCTACACCTTC. Based on the CDR3 plus reference TRBV7-6 and TRBJ1-2, the full variable domain is GAGVSQSPRYKVTKRGQDVALRCDPISGHVSLYWYRQALGQGPEFLTYFNYEAQQDKSGLPNDRFSAERPEGSISTLTIQRTEQRDSAMYRCASSLGQGGGWGYTFGSGTRLTVV.

The gene calls are TRBV7-9 and TRBJ2-5; D unresolved. Germline loops: CDR1 SEHNR, CDR2 FQNEAQ (reference sequence). There are 14 residues in the CDR3. V lost 1 base and J 4 bases, leaving 10 bases between the germline ends. In nucleotides, the CDR3 is TGTGCCAGCAGCTTAGGCGGTAATTCAGAGACCCAGTACTTC. Amino acid sequence: CASSLGGNSETQYF.

The chain employs TRBV4-1 and TRBJ2-5; a possible D gene is TRBD2 (6 bases). With 1 base removed from V and 7 bases from J, the gap between germline ends came to 10 bases. Per the germline V gene, CDR1 is MGHRA and CDR2 is YSYEKL. The CDR3 covers 13 residues. The DNA for the CDR3 is TGCGCCAGCAGCCAAGCGTCTAGCGCGACCCAGTACTTC. Protein product: CASSQASSATQYF.

This rearrangement joins TRBV11-3 to TRBJ2-2; D gene uncertain. With 4 bases removed from V and 4 bases from J, the gap between germline ends came to 1 base. The CDR3 is made up of 11 amino acids. Germline V CDR1 and CDR2: SGHNT, YENEEA. CDR3 amino acids: CASSSTGELFF. The CDR3 DNA is TGTGCCAGCAGCTCCACCGGGGAGCTGTTTTTT.

The V and J genes are TRBV5-1 and TRBJ2-3; no clear D. Germline V gene lookup returns CDR1 SGHRS and CDR2 YFSETQ. There are 14 residues in the CDR3. V dropped 1 base and J dropped 0 bases, with 6 bases sitting between them. The DNA of the CDR3 is TGCGCCAGCAGCTTGACATATAGCACAGATACGCAGTATTTT. This sequence encodes CASSLTYSTDTQYF.